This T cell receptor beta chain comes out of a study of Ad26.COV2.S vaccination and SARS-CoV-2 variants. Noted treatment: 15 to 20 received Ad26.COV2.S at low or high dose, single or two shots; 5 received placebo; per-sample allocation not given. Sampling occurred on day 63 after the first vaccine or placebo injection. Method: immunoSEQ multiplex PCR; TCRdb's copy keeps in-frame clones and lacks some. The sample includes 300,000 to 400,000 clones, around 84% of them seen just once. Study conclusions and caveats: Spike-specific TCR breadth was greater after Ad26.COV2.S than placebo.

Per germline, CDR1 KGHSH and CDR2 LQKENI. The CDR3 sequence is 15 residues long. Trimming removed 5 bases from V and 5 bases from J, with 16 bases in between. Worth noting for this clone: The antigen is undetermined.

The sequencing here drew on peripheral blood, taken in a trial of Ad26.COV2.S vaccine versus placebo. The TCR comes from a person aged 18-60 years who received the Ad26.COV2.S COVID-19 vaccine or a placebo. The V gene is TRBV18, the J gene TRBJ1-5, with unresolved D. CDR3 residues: CASSSAEIDYQPQHF. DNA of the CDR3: TGTGCCAGCTCATCGGCGGAGATAGACTATCAGCCCCAGCATTTT.